The entry that follows covers one T cell receptor (beta chain) sequence. This entry comes from a study of blood T cell repertoires in COVID-19. Original processing methods: Estimates of nucleated cell counts were drawn from the amplification of reference gene primers. Method: immunoSEQ multiplex PCR; TCRdb's copy keeps in-frame clones and lacks some. The V and J calls and clone size come from that table; D and trimming were worked out from the DNA. The data contain roughly 150,000 clones, 60% to 80% of them singletons. The sequence came from a man in his 70s with acute or convalescent COVID-19. The sequencing input was peripheral blood.

CDR3 nucleotides: TGTGCCAGCAGCAAAGAAAGGACAGGGGGGACCAATCAGCCCCAGCATTTT. Translation: CASSKERTGGTNQPQHF. This chain connects TRBV21-1 to TRBJ1-5; the table gives TRBD1 as D, unverified against the DNA. TRBV21-1 counts as a pseudogene. The CDR3 is 17 residues long.